A selection of T cell receptor beta chains follows, all from one sample in a study of T-cell reconstitution after alpha-beta-depleted transplantation in children. MiXCR was run by TCRdb on the PCR reads, yielding one entry per CDR3 protein. This sample has 200,000 or so distinct CDR3 sequences; about 6.6% occur once, and the top ten carry 5.5% to 6.5%. Sequenced here: PBMCs, sampled before TCRalphabeta/CD19-depleted stem cell transplant. All receptors come from a boy aged 2 to 10 with acute lymphoblastic leukemia, due to receive a stem cell transplant. Both conserved end residues are part of each CDR3. A D gene is named only where the DNA matches it firmly. The size field is filled for only some rows; it gives once, few, many or a size class.

size,V,D,J,DNA,CDR3
many,TRBV4-3,-,TRBJ2-2,TGCGCCAGCAGCTCCCGTAGCGAGTGGGACACCGGGGAGCTGTTTTTT,CASSSRSEWDTGELFF
-,TRBV20-1,-,TRBJ2-4,TGCAGTGTTGAGGACTTGGAGAACATTCAGTACTTC,CSVEDLENIQYF
-,TRBV7-8,-,TRBJ1-5,TGTGCCAGCAGCTTCCTTCAGGGCGATCAGCCCCAGCATTTT,CASSFLQGDQPQHF
many,TRBV20-1,-,TRBJ2-7,TGCAGTGCTAGACTCACTTCCTCCTGGGAGCAGTACTTC,CSARLTSSWEQYF
many,TRBV4-2,-,TRBJ2-1,TGTGCCAGCAGCCAAGCCCGAGACAATGAGCAGTTCTTC,CASSQARDNEQFF
many,TRBV29-1,TRBD2,TRBJ2-5,TGCAGCGTTTCATTATATGGCGGGGGGGCCGGCGAGACCCAGTACTTC,CSVSLYGGGAGETQYF
few,TRBV13,-,TRBJ1-5,TGTGCCAGCAGCTTGAGGGCTGATGATCAGCCCCAGCATTTT,CASSLRADDQPQHF
many,TRBV7-2,-,TRBJ2-2,TGTGCCAGCAGCCTCTGGACAGCGAACACCGGGGAGCTGTTTTTT,CASSLWTANTGELFF
few,TRBV2,-,TRBJ2-6,TGTGCCAGCAAACAGGGTTCTGGGGCCAACGTCCTGACTTTC,CASKQGSGANVLTF
few,TRBV5-5,-,TRBJ1-5,TGTGCCAGCAGCTTGGGGACGGGGAGCAATCAGCCCCAGCATTTT,CASSLGTGSNQPQHF
-,TRBV11-2,TRBD2,TRBJ2-1,TGTGCCAGCAGCCTACGAGAACCCCTAGCGGGAGGCCCCTACAATGAGCAGTTCTTC,CASSLREPLAGGPYNEQFF